The 12 T cell receptor beta chains reported below all come from one sample, sequenced in a study of blood T cells in healthy people across ages. Using a J-beta primer mix together with a sample-barcoded 5' primer, a second PCR was run for about 7 to 12 cycles. TCRdb itself ran the 5' RACE reads through MiXCR, one entry per CDR3 protein. The data contain roughly 1.5 million distinct CDR3 sequences, roughly 43% of them singletons. Material: blood. The source of these receptors is a woman between 18 and 29 years old in good health.

In this sample, this clonotype turned up a few times. The chain links TRBV7-2 to TRBJ2-3; 15 bases are shared with TRBD2. This CDR3 region has 18 residues. Germline V CDR1 and CDR2: SGHTA, FQGNSA. Unmatched junction bases numbered 7, after V lost 2 bases and J lost 4 bases. CDR3 nucleotide sequence: TGTGCCAGCAGCTTATTCGGACTAGCGGGGGGGCCATCAGATACGCAGTATTTT. It yields the protein CASSLFGLAGGPSDTQYF.

This clonotype was counted once. V is TRBV20-1 and J is TRBJ2-3; 8 nucleotides align to TRBD2. Germline CDR1 DFQATT, CDR2 SNEGSKA (reference sequence). V shed 6 bases and J 5 bases; nucleotides not matched to a gene: 10. The CDR3 loop spans 14 amino acids. The CDR3: CSAPLAAVIDTQYF. CDR3 bases: TGCAGTGCCCCACTAGCGGCGGTGATAGATACGCAGTATTTT.

The chain uses TRBV29-1 and TRBJ2-5, with 9 nucleotides matching TRBD2. The CDR3 totals 15 residues. Trimming took 4 bases from V and 0 from J; bases not matched to a gene: 6. In germline, CDR1 is SQVTM, CDR2 ANQGSEA. Written as DNA, the CDR3 is TGCAGCGTTGTGGCTAGCGGGGTACACCAAGAGACCCAGTACTTC. This codes for CSVVASGVHQETQYF.

Note on this clonotype: At one end, the junction sequence differs from germline, possibly due to a read error. The rearrangement links TRBV9 to TRBJ1-2, with TRBD1 matching 8 bases. Germline V lookup: CDR1 SGDLS, CDR2 YYNGEE. The CDR3 runs to 13 residues. In DNA form, the CDR3 reads TGTGCCGGCAGCGCGACAGGGGACTATGGCTACACCTTC. Translating gives CAGSATGDYGYTF.

This chain connects TRBV20-1 to TRBJ2-7, with D possibly matching TRBD2 (5 bases). The CDR3 sequence is 12 residues long. From germline, CDR1 is DFQATT and CDR2 SNEGSKA (reference sequence). V was cut by 7 bases and J by 1 base, with 11 bases left in between. CDR3 residues: CSVTGRSYEQYF. DNA of the CDR3: TGCAGTGTTACGGGAAGGTCCTACGAGCAGTACTTC.

The rearrangement uses TRBV12-3 or TRBV12-4 and TRBJ2-7; 8 positions agree with TRBD1. CDR3 size: 15 residues. V shed 6 bases, J shed 7 bases, and the junction held 14 bases outside the gene matches. CDR3 sequence reads: CASSPTGGSYNEQYF. The CDR3 DNA follows: TGTGCCAGCAGCCCTACAGGGGGATCCTACAATGAGCAGTACTTC.

The CDR3 region has the DNA TGCAGCGTTGAAAAGGTGGGAGGGCTATACGAGCAGTACTTC. As protein: CSVEKVGGLYEQYF. This chain connects TRBV29-1 to TRBJ2-7; 7 bases fit TRBD2. CDR3 length: 14 residues. CDR1 SQVTM and CDR2 ANQGSEA come from the germline V gene. With V trimmed by 2 bases and J by 4 bases, 8 bases remained unmatched.

This clonotype was picked up many times. This rearrangement joins TRBV12-3 or TRBV12-4 to TRBJ1-6, with D possibly matching TRBD1 (6 bases). Trimming pared 6 bases from V and 7 bases from J, leaving 13 bases between. CDR3 size: 14 residues. CDR3 nucleotides: TGTGCCAGCAGCTGGGTCAGGGGAAATTCACCCCTCCACTTT. It codes for CASSWVRGNSPLHF.

This chain joins TRBV20-1 and TRBJ2-7; D is possibly TRBD1 (6 bases). The CDR3 loop spans 14 amino acids. V was pared by 4 bases and J by 4 bases, with 17 bases between. CDR1 and CDR2 from the germline V gene are DFQATT and SNEGSKA (reference sequence). CDR3 DNA sequence: TGCAGTGCTACACATCGCAGGGGAAATTACGAGCAGTACTTC. Translation: CSATHRRGNYEQYF.

There are a few counts of this clonotype. V usage is TRBV27 and J usage is TRBJ1-1; D possibly corresponds to TRBD1 (6 bases). With 7 bases removed from V and 5 bases from J, the gap between germline ends came to 14 bases. Germline-derived CDR1 and CDR2 are MNHEY and SMNVEV (reference sequence). CDR3 length: 13 amino acids. This chain's CDR3 is CASTTGLRTEAFF. As DNA, the CDR3 is TGTGCCAGCACCACAGGGTTGAGGACTGAAGCTTTCTTT.

The V and J genes are TRBV29-1 and TRBJ2-7; D ambiguous. Near its end, the DNA agrees better with TRBJ2-5, so the J call may be wrong. The CDR3 consists of 14 residues. CDR1 and CDR2 from the germline V gene are SQVTM and ANQGSEA. The CDR3 nucleotides are TGCAGCGTCCGTAGACGGCGGCCCCAAGAGACCCAGTACTTC. Protein sequence: CSVRRRRPQETQYF.

The sample holds one count of this clonotype. The chain joins TRBV12-3 or TRBV12-4 to TRBJ2-3; D uncertain. The CDR3 has 14 residues. The V gene lost 5 bases and the J gene lost 0 bases, with 9 bases spanning the gap. The CDR3 protein is CASSPISSTDTQYF. CDR3 bases: TGTGCCAGCAGTCCAATCAGTAGCACAGATACGCAGTATTTT.